Following are 12 T cell receptor beta chains from one sample sequenced in a study of tumour-infiltrating T cells in Burkitt lymphoma (dated by TCRdb to 2020 to 2022). Library preparation was by the immunoSEQ multiplex PCR assay. This is the immuneACCESS table as TCRdb keeps it, with only in-frame sequences that have V and J called. A part of the clones is gone; compared with another copy, unresolved V genes explain less than half, and the rest is unexplained. The table for this sample lists some 5,100 clones; roughly a sixth of them were counted only once. Approximately 14% of the sample is in the top ten clones. The sample was tumor tissue. The receptor set was obtained from a human donor with diffuse large B-cell lymphoma.

This clone was counted between two and nine times. The J gene is TRBJ1-5, the V gene TRBV19; 7 bases are a match to TRBD1. The CDR3 loop spans 15 amino acids. Germline CDR1 LNHDA, CDR2 SQIVND (reference sequence). V lost 5 bases and J lost 7; bases outside the gene matches: 11. The CDR3: CASSHKATGDQPQHF. In nucleotides, the CDR3 is TGTGCCAGTAGTCACAAGGCAACAGGGGACCAGCCCCAGCATTTT.

By its share, this clone is large. This sequence joins TRBV9 and TRBJ2-1; the D is unclear. The germline CDR1 and CDR2 sequences are SGDLS and YYNGEE. Deletions cut 6 bases from V and 5 bases from J, with 9 bases between. The CDR3 runs 12 residues. CDR3 sequence (DNA): TGTGCCAGCAACGGCGGTGACAATGAGCAGTTCTTC. It specifies CASNGGDNEQFF. The full variable domain, with the rest looked up from reference TRBV9 and TRBJ2-1, is DSGVTQTPKHLITATGQRVTLRCSPRSGDLSVYWYQQSLDQGLQFLIQYYNGEERAKGNILERFSAQQFPDLHSELNLSSLELGDSALYFCASNGGDNEQFFGPGTRLTVL.

A few counts support this clone. The rearrangement uses TRBV27 and TRBJ2-2; TRBD2 matches at 7 bases. The CDR3 consists of 16 residues. Germline V gives CDR1 MNHEY, CDR2 SMNVEV (reference sequence). Trimming cost V 0 bases and J 4 bases; bases outside gene matches: 5. For the CDR3, the DNA is TGTGCCAGCAGTTTATCCTTTGCGGGAGTCACCGGGGAGCTGTTTTTT. Translated, it gives CASSLSFAGVTGELFF.

Regarding this clone: The junction departs from germline at one end; a sequencing error may be responsible. The chain employs TRBV28 and TRBJ2-6; the D gene is possibly TRBD1 (5 bases). Germline loops: CDR1 MDHEN, CDR2 SYDVKM. The CDR3 has 13 amino acids. Written as DNA, the CDR3 is TGTGTCAGCAGGGTCTCTGGGGCCAACGTCCTGACTTTC. This translates into CVSRVSGANVLTF.

The chain has TRBV6-1 and TRBJ2-2; no clear D. V was pared by 2 bases and J by 6 bases, with 7 bases between. Germline loops: CDR1 MNHNS, CDR2 SASEGT. This CDR3 has 13 residues. The CDR3 loop is CASSESEPGELFF. The CDR3 DNA follows: TGTGCCAGCAGTGAAAGTGAGCCCGGGGAGCTGTTTTTT.

This clone turned up a few times. V and J are TRBV7-5 and TRBJ1-4. TRBV7-5 is designated a pseudogene. There are 14 residues in the CDR3. This CDR3 reads CVRSLWTNHEKLFF. Here the CDR3 DNA reads TGTGTCAGAAGCTTATGGACGAATCATGAAAAACTGTTTTTT.

The rearrangement joins TRBV28 to TRBJ2-3; TRBD1 aligns across 7 bases. The ends lost 5 bases at V and 7 bases at J; junction bases unmatched: 12. The CDR3 has 15 residues. The germline CDR1 and CDR2 sequences are MDHEN and SYDVKM. DNA for the CDR3: TGTGCCAGCAGTCTCCCGACAGGGCTCCTCAATACGCAGTATTTT. Amino acid sequence: CASSLPTGLLNTQYF.

This chain links TRBV7-2 with TRBJ2-3; D is undetermined. This CDR3 has 15 amino acids. The germline gives CDR1 SGHTA, CDR2 FQGNSA. V shed 6 bases and J shed 0 bases, with 13 bases lying between them. Here the CDR3 reads CASSPTGFSTDTQYF. The CDR3 nucleotides are TGTGCCAGCAGTCCCACTGGTTTTAGCACAGATACGCAGTATTTT. Filled out from reference TRBV7-2 and TRBJ2-3, the complete variable domain reads GAGVSQSPSNKVTEKGKDVELRCDPISGHTALYWYRQSLGQGLEFLIYFQGNSAPDKSGLPSDRFSAERTGGSVSTLTIQRTQQEDSAVYLCASSPTGFSTDTQYFGPGTRLTVL.

Regarding this clone: The junction departs from the called germline gene at one end, perhaps through a read error. The identical CDR3 is also encoded by other nucleotide sequences in the sample. The gene calls are TRBV25-1 and TRBJ2-3, with D unclear. Looked up from germline, CDR1 is MGHDK and CDR2 is SYGVNS. This CDR3 region has 14 residues. The CDR3 loop is CATTPPENTDTQYF. The CDR3 nucleotides are TGCGCCACGACTCCACCCGAAAACACAGATACGCAGTATTTT.

This clone turned up a few times. V is TRBV29-1 and J is TRBJ2-7; D is possibly TRBD1 (5 bases). This CDR3 spans 12 amino acids. Germline V gene lookup returns CDR1 SQVTM and CDR2 ANQGSEA. V was clipped by 8 bases and J by 3 bases, with 14 bases between them. The chain's CDR3 is CSFQGTNYEQYF. CDR3 nucleotide sequence: TGCAGCTTCCAGGGCACAAACTACGAGCAGTACTTC.

A few counts support this clone. This chain links TRBV9 with TRBJ2-2, with a possible D match to TRBD1 (6 bases). V was clipped by 0 bases and J by 6 bases, with 15 bases between them. CDR1 is SGDLS and CDR2 is YYNGEE in the germline V gene. The CDR3 runs to 16 residues. DNA for the CDR3: TGTGCCAGCAGCGTAGGTCGTGGGGGCTGGGCCGGGGAGCTGTTTTTT. Residues: CASSVGRGGWAGELFF.

This clone was detected a few times. The chain employs TRBV28 and TRBJ2-3; D is uncertain. Germline V CDR1 and CDR2: MDHEN, SYDVKM. Trimming removed 2 bases at V and 4 bases at J, with 16 bases between. The CDR3 runs 16 residues. The CDR3 nucleotides are TGTGCCAGCAGTTTAGCGAGTTACTTTCACGCAGATACGCAGTATTTT. Protein sequence: CASSLASYFHADTQYF.